This T cell receptor beta chain was captured in a study of blood T cell repertoires in COVID-19. Background on the study: The study drew acute and convalescent COVID-19 samples from the United States, Italy and Spain. PBMCs, B-cell-depleted T cells, or T cells provided the cDNA or gDNA that made up the material.

The CDR3 is 12 residues long. In germline, CDR1 is MNHEY, CDR2 SMNVEV (reference sequence). V lost 6 bases, J lost 7 bases, and 5 bases stayed unmatched. Only in-frame clones appear in the TCRdb table, and some are missing; sequencing was by immunoSEQ multiplex PCR. The sample lists 250,000 or so clones, 89% occurring once. V and J are TRBV27 and TRBJ1-1; 7 bases fit TRBD1. The receptor comes from a woman in her thirties or forties who had recovered from COVID-19. The source material was peripheral blood. The CDR3 sequence is CASSRGGFEAFF. The CDR3 DNA sequence: TGTGCCAGCAGCAGAGGGGGCTTTGAAGCTTTCTTT.